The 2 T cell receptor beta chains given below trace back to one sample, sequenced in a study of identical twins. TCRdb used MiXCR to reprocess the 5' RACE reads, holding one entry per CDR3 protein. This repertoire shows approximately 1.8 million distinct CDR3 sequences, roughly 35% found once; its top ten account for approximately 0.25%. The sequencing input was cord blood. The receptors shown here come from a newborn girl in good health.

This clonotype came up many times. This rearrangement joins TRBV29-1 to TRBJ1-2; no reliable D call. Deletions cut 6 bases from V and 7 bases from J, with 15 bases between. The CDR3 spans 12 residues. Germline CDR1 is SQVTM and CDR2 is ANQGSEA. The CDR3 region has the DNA TGCAGCGTCGACGTCTGGGGTTCTGGCTACACCTTC. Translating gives CSVDVWGSGYTF.

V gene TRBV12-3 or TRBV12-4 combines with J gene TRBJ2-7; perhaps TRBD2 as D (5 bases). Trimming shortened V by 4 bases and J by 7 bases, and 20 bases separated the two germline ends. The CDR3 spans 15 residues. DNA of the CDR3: TGTGCCAGCAGTTCGCCGACCCTTAGCGTCCATGAGCAGTACTTC. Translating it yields CASSSPTLSVHEQYF.